Below are 22 T cell receptor beta chains sequenced from a single sample in a study of blood T cell repertoires in COVID-19. Assay: immunoSEQ multiplex PCR; the TCRdb copy retains only in-frame clones and omits some. Of about 140,000 clones in the sample, about four fifths were seen once. Material: peripheral blood. Receptors were obtained from a woman aged 55-75 years with acute or convalescent COVID-19.

The rearrangement joins TRBV4-2 to TRBJ2-7; 7 nucleotides agree with TRBD2. This CDR3 region has 16 residues. The ends lost 1 base at V and 2 bases at J; junction bases unmatched: 8. Per the germline V gene, CDR1 is LGHNA and CDR2 is YNFKEQ. CDR3 in amino acids: CASSQVLSGAAYEQYF. The CDR3 bases are TGTGCCAGCAGCCAAGTTTTGAGCGGGGCCGCCTACGAGCAGTACTTC.

This rearrangement joins TRBV19 to TRBJ2-7, with D maybe TRBD2 (5 bases). The CDR3 is 14 residues long. Germline loops: CDR1 LNHDA, CDR2 SQIVND (reference sequence). V lost 4 bases and J lost 2, with 12 bases in between. For the CDR3, the DNA is TGTGCCAGTAGTACAGGACTGGGCACCTACGAGCAGTACTTC. Residues: CASSTGLGTYEQYF.

The V gene is TRBV6-5, the J gene TRBJ1-1; 8 nucleotides agree with TRBD1. Looked up from germline, CDR1 is MNHEY and CDR2 is SVGAGI. Trimming cost V 0 bases and J 1 base; bases outside gene matches: 1. The CDR3 has 15 amino acids. Here the CDR3 DNA reads TGTGCCAGCAGTTACTCGGACAGGGCGAACACTGAAGCTTTCTTT. This translates into CASSYSDRANTEAFF.

This clone was seen once. This chain links TRBV28 with TRBJ2-7; possible D gene TRBD1, 5 bases. V lost 7 bases and J 4 bases, leaving 8 bases between the germline ends. This CDR3 contains 11 residues. Germline loops: CDR1 MDHEN, CDR2 SYDVKM. CDR3 loop: CASMRQYEQYF. Written as DNA, the CDR3 is TGTGCCAGCATGAGACAGTACGAGCAGTACTTC.

This rearrangement joins TRBV6-5 to TRBJ2-1; D is possibly TRBD1 (5 bases). The germline V gene encodes CDR1 MNHEY and CDR2 SVGAGI. The length of the CDR3 is 14 residues. V was shortened by 4 bases and J by 3 bases, with 10 bases between the two germline ends. CDR3 DNA sequence: TGTGCCAGCAGTTTTGACAGTGGCTACAATGAGCAGTTCTTC. Residues: CASSFDSGYNEQFF.

V gene TRBV2 combines with J gene TRBJ1-5, with 8 bases fitting TRBD1. CDR3 length: 16 residues. V dropped 5 bases and J dropped 2; count of bases not matched to a gene: 8. Germline V CDR1 and CDR2: SNHLY, FYNNEI. CDR3 residues: CASSQGQGMGNQPQHF. DNA of the CDR3: TGTGCCAGCAGTCAAGGACAGGGTATGGGCAATCAGCCCCAGCATTTT.

The chain couples TRBV5-4 to TRBJ2-7; 7 bases are a match to TRBD1. The germline CDR1 and CDR2 sequences are SGHNT and YYREEE (reference sequence). The V segment lost 4 bases and the J segment 4 bases; nucleotides outside the gene matches: 11. The CDR3 spans 15 residues. The CDR3 sequence: CASSPQAGTVYEQYF. In DNA form, the CDR3 reads TGTGCCAGCAGCCCACAGGCCGGGACAGTATACGAGCAGTACTTC.

This sequence joins TRBV7-7 and TRBJ2-7, with 8 bases fitting TRBD1. The CDR3 is 14 amino acids. V shed 5 bases, J shed 0 bases, and the junction held 3 bases outside the gene matches. The V gene's germline CDR1 is SSHAT and CDR2 FNYEAQ (reference sequence). For the CDR3, the DNA is TGTGCCAGCAGCCCAGGGACAGGCTCCTACGAGCAGTACTTC. This encodes CASSPGTGSYEQYF.

This chain links TRBV24-1 with TRBJ1-1, with TRBD1 identical over 10 bases. This CDR3 has 14 amino acids. Germline V gene sequence: CDR1 KGHDR, CDR2 SFDVKD. With 8 bases clipped from V and 4 bases from J, the junction kept 6 bases outside the gene matches. The CDR3 sequence: CATNAGTGATEAFF. CDR3 bases: TGTGCCACCAACGCCGGGACAGGGGCCACTGAAGCTTTCTTT.

This chain links TRBV28 with TRBJ1-3; TRBD1 aligns across 10 bases. With 5 bases clipped from V and 4 bases from J, the junction kept 8 bases outside the gene matches. Germline CDR1 MDHEN, CDR2 SYDVKM. CDR3 size: 16 residues. The CDR3 protein is CASSTRQGAIGNTIYF. CDR3 DNA: TGTGCCAGCAGTACCCGACAGGGGGCTATCGGAAACACCATATATTTT.

DNA for the CDR3: TGTGCCAGCAGTTCAGCGGGAGCGTGGACCGGGGAGCTGTTTTTT. This encodes CASSSAGAWTGELFF. The chain couples TRBV7-9 to TRBJ2-2; 8 bases are shared with TRBD2. Germline V gene data show CDR1 as SEHNR and CDR2 as FQNEAQ (reference sequence). This CDR3 has 15 residues. Trimming at V came to 6 bases and at J to 5 bases, leaving 8 bases not matched to a gene.

V usage is TRBV2 and J usage is TRBJ2-2; D is possibly TRBD1 (6 bases). Per the germline V gene, CDR1 is SNHLY and CDR2 is FYNNEI. V lost 5 bases and J lost 6, with 10 bases in between. The CDR3 extends over 13 amino acids. CDR3 sequence (DNA): TGTGCCAGCAGTTCCGGACAGCCCGGGGAGCTGTTTTTT. Protein sequence: CASSSGQPGELFF.

The chain uses TRBV19 and TRBJ2-5, with 8 nucleotides matching TRBD2. The CDR3 consists of 17 residues. V trimming: 4 bases; J trimming: 5 bases; junction bases outside the gene matches: 15. Germline values: CDR1 LNHDA, CDR2 SQIVND (reference sequence). Here the CDR3 DNA reads TGTGCCAGTAGTACAACATGGGGGGTTAGCGGGAAGGAGACCCAGTACTTC. This codes for CASSTTWGVSGKETQYF.

V and J are TRBV30 and TRBJ2-7, with D perhaps TRBD2 (6 bases). Germline V gene lookup returns CDR1 GTSNPN and CDR2 SVGIG (reference sequence). V lost 2 bases and J lost 0, with 17 bases in between. The CDR3 totals 16 residues. The CDR3 nucleotides read TGTGCCTGGAGTCCCCCCGGGACTTTAAGCTCCTACGAGCAGTACTTC. This translates into CAWSPPGTLSSYEQYF.

J is TRBJ2-3 and V is TRBV19, with TRBD1 matching over 10 bases. Germline trimming cut 4 bases from V and 4 bases from J; bases unmatched to any gene: 5. The CDR3 loop spans 15 amino acids. Looked up from germline, CDR1 is LNHDA and CDR2 is SQIVND (reference sequence). CDR3 loop: CASSTRQGAADTQYF. For the CDR3, the DNA is TGTGCCAGTAGTACCCGACAGGGGGCAGCAGATACGCAGTATTTT.

The chain is built from TRBV5-5 and TRBJ1-5, with 9 nucleotides matching TRBD1. The CDR3 sequence is 15 residues long. Germline trimming cut 2 bases from V and 2 bases from J; bases unmatched to any gene: 2. Germline V gives CDR1 SGHKS, CDR2 YYEKEE (reference sequence). This CDR3 reads CASSLQGAGNQPQHF. The CDR3 region has the DNA TGTGCCAGCAGCTTACAGGGGGCAGGCAATCAGCCCCAGCATTTT.

This clone was counted ten times or more. In the same sample, other DNA sequences code for this CDR3. The rearrangement uses TRBV12-3 or TRBV12-4 and TRBJ1-2; tentatively, D is TRBD1 (6 bases). The V end lost 5 bases, the J end lost 4 bases, and 11 bases lay between the germline ends. The CDR3 is 13 residues long. CDR3 region: CASSLTGSYGYTF. CDR3 coding DNA: TGTGCCAGCAGTCTTACAGGGTCCTATGGCTACACCTTC.

CDR3 sequence (DNA): TGTGCCAGCAGTGAAGCGGCGGGAGGGCCGGTCGGGGAGCTGTTTTTT. Amino acid sequence: CASSEAAGGPVGELFF. The rearrangement uses TRBV6-1 and TRBJ2-2; 9 bases align to TRBD2. Germline V lookup: CDR1 MNHNS, CDR2 SASEGT. V lost 0 bases, J lost 7 bases, and 6 bases stayed unmatched. CDR3 length equals 16 residues.

The J gene is TRBJ2-7, the V gene TRBV7-9; 8 positions match TRBD1. The V segment lost 4 bases and the J segment 4 bases; nucleotides outside the gene matches: 6. This CDR3 comprises 14 residues. In germline, CDR1 is SEHNR, CDR2 FQNEAQ (reference sequence). The CDR3 nucleotides are TGTGCCAGCAGCTCTTGGCACAGGGGGTACGAGCAGTACTTC. Encoded protein: CASSSWHRGYEQYF.

Only one count was recorded for this clone. The chain uses TRBV14 and TRBJ2-1, with a weak D call TRBD1 (6 bases). Germline V gene data show CDR1 as SGHDN and CDR2 as FVKESK. The CDR3 spans 15 residues. V was cut by 6 bases and J by 2 bases, with 14 bases left in between. CDR3 protein: CASSRIGGTYNEQFF. CDR3 in DNA: TGTGCCAGCAGTCGAATAGGGGGAACCTACAATGAGCAGTTCTTC.

This sequence joins TRBV5-8 and TRBJ1-5; D may be TRBD1 (6 bases). The germline V gene has CDR1 SGHTS and CDR2 YDEGEE. CDR3 size: 16 residues. Trimming cost V 0 bases and J 2 bases, with 12 bases left between them. CDR3 in DNA: TGTGCCAGCAGCTTGGGGGGGGGCGGTCGCAATCAGCCCCAGCATTTT. This gives the protein CASSLGGGGRNQPQHF.

This sequence joins TRBV3-1 (or the pseudogene TRBV3-2) and TRBJ2-7; TRBD2 matches at 13 bases. V dropped 0 bases and J dropped 2; count of bases not matched to a gene: 4. CDR1 LGHDT and CDR2 YNNKEL come from the germline V gene (reference sequence). The CDR3 consists of 17 residues. CDR3 DNA: TGTGCCAGCAGCCAAGACGCGACTAGCGGGAGGACCTACGAGCAGTACTTC. Translating it yields CASSQDATSGRTYEQYF.